What follows are 8 T cell receptor beta chains derived from one specimen sequenced in a study of tumor-infiltrating lymphocytes in primary liver carcinoma. Bulk tissue was left unsorted, and RNA and DNA were co-extracted from 20-30 mg of it. A constant-region primer primed TCR beta cDNA synthesis from about 0.55 ug of total RNA. Construction of TCR beta libraries relied on three successive nested multiplex PCR rounds employing slightly modified ARM-PCR. The first two PCR rounds used TRBV1-TRBV30 primers with a Cbeta primer, approximately 10 cycles each. TCRdb redid the calling of the multiplex PCR reads with MiXCR, one entry per CDR3 protein. The table records roughly 91,000 distinct CDR3 sequences, roughly 69% of them present only once. Sample: liver tumor tissue from sampling region 5. Described subset: tumor region T5, tumor centre. Receptors were obtained from a woman in her fifties or sixties with primary liver carcinoma and hepatitis B virus infection.

Only one count was recorded for this clonotype. No conserved phenylalanine or tryptophan is present at the end of the CDR3, so a read error is the likely explanation. Because the CDR3's place on the DNA is in doubt, the DNA is left out and the CDR3 is given as listed by TCRdb. The gene calls are TRBV11-2 and TRBJ1-2; the tabulated D call, TRBD1, remains unverified against the DNA. Counting both end residues, the CDR3 totals 11 amino acids. The germline CDR1 and CDR2 sequences are SGHAT and FQNNGV. CDR3: CARGQGHGYAS.

With regard to this clonotype: The junction differs from germline at one of its ends, possibly a read error. J is TRBJ2-3 and V is TRBV6-5, with D unresolved. CDR3 size: 12 residues. Germline lookup yields CDR1 MNHEY and CDR2 SVGAGI. The CDR3 region is CASSPYADMQYF. CDR3 coding DNA: TGTGCCAGTAGTCCCTATGCTGATATGCAGTATTTT.

This clonotype was picked up a small number of times. This chain uses TRBV30 with TRBJ2-1; 8 nucleotides match TRBD2. Germline CDR1 is GTSNPN and CDR2 is SVGIG (reference sequence). The CDR3 loop spans 13 amino acids. Germline trimming cut 4 bases from V and 10 bases from J; bases unmatched to any gene: 9. For the CDR3, the DNA is TGTGCCTGGATACCTAGCGGGCGGAGGGAGCAGTTCTTC. This gives the protein CAWIPSGRREQFF.

As for this clonotype: One end of the junction is discordant with germline, which a read error may explain. This chain uses TRBV6-5 with TRBJ2-7; 7 bases map to TRBD2. The CDR3 has 14 amino acids. CDR1 MNHEY and CDR2 SVGAGI come from the germline V gene. CDR3 bases: TGTGCCAGCAGTTACAGACTAGCCATATACGAACAGTACTTC. This sequence encodes CASSYRLAIYEQYF.

On this clonotype: At one end the junction does not follow the germline gene, possibly because of a read error. The rearrangement joins TRBV12-3 or TRBV12-4 to TRBJ2-3; the D gene is possibly TRBD2 (5 bases). The CDR3 contains 13 residues. This CDR3 reads CASTLGLQDTKYF. For the CDR3, the DNA is TGTGCCAGCACTTTAGGACTCCAAGATACGAAGTATTTT.

V gene TRBV2 combines with J gene TRBJ2-7, with D possibly matching TRBD2 (6 bases). There are 15 residues in the CDR3. Germline lookup yields CDR1 SNHLY and CDR2 FYNNEI. The V end was cut by 0 bases, the J end by 6 bases, with 15 bases between. The CDR3 DNA reads as TGTGCCAGCAGTGAAGCGTCGCGGGGTGGAGGCGAGCAGTACTTC. Its protein is CASSEASRGGGEQYF. The full variable domain, its missing parts supplied by reference TRBV2 and TRBJ2-7, is EPEVTQTPSHQVTQMGQEVILRCVPISNHLYFYWYRQILGQKVEFLVSFYNNEISEKSEIFDDQFSVERPDGSNFTLKIRSTKLEDSAMYFCASSEASRGGGEQYFGPGTRLTVT.

This CDR3 reads CASSSFYVREQADTQYF. Written as DNA, the CDR3 is TGTGCCAGCAGCTCATTCTACGTCCGGGAGCAGGCAGATACGCAGTATTTT. The V gene is TRBV7-9, the J gene TRBJ2-3, with TRBD2 as a possible D gene (6 bases). There are 17 residues in the CDR3. Trimming took 4 bases from V and 4 from J, leaving 21 bases between them. CDR1 is SEHNR and CDR2 is FQNEAQ in the germline V gene (reference sequence).

Turning to this clonotype: A much larger clone sits a single nucleotide away, making a read error possible. J is TRBJ2-5 and V is TRBV5-4; D is possibly TRBD2 (6 bases). CDR1 and CDR2 from the germline V gene are SGHNT and YYREEE (reference sequence). Trimming pared 3 bases from V and 4 bases from J, leaving 16 bases between. The CDR3 has 15 residues. The CDR3 loop is CASSSGRGRSETQYF. The DNA of the CDR3 is TGTGCCAGCAGCTCGGGACGGGGGAGGTCAGAGACCCAGTACTTC.